This T cell receptor beta chain was obtained from a study of T cells after yellow fever vaccination. TCRdb ran MiXCR on the 5' RACE reads and lists one entry per CDR3 protein. The data hold about 400,000 distinct CDR3 sequences, with around 10% observed a single time. General observations from the study: Most primary-vaccination clones reappeared after the booster (about 97% CD4, 75% to 90% CD8).

Trimming took 6 bases from V and 3 from J, leaving 17 bases between them. The CDR3 spans 15 residues. Germline CDR1 is MGHRA and CDR2 is YSYEKL. This clonotype was picked up many times. The antigen is not known. The sequencing here drew on PBMCs, taken on the day of the first yellow fever vaccination. The sequence came from a man younger than 30 who received the YFV17D yellow fever vaccine. The chain is built from TRBV4-1 and TRBJ1-1, with D possibly matching TRBD1 (6 bases). In DNA form, the CDR3 reads TGCGCCAGCAGTGAAGCGGGCGCAGGGGACACTGAAGCTTTCTTT. Protein sequence: CASSEAGAGDTEAFF.